Included here is one T cell receptor beta chain sequence, with context. Original analysis: Cell counts per sample came from amplifying reference gene primers. Sequenced by immunoSEQ multiplex PCR; TCRdb stores in-frame clones only, minus some. V and J calls and clone size are as listed in that table; D and trimming were resolved from the DNA. The sample lists 40,000 to 50,000 clones; about 86% were seen once. These data are taken from a study of blood T cell repertoires in COVID-19. Study-wide context: The United States, Italy and Spain were the sources of the acute and convalescent COVID-19 samples.

V lost 5 bases, J lost 6 bases, and 10 bases lay in between. In germline, CDR1 is GTSNPN, CDR2 SVGIG (reference sequence). This CDR3 comprises 11 residues. The chain couples TRBV30 to TRBJ1-1; no firm D call. This clonotype was sampled from a man in his 70s with acute or convalescent COVID-19. Sequencing was carried out using peripheral blood. This chain's CDR3 is CAWGFSAEAFF. CDR3 bases: TGTGCCTGGGGCTTTTCCGCTGAAGCTTTCTTT.